This record concerns one TCR beta chain sequence. As yet, its antigen is unknown. These data come from a study of monozygotic twins with inflammatory bowel disease. Points from the study as a whole: Support for any single strong IBD-associated signal or clonotype was not found.

The unique tags termed UMIs, each holding a 6-nucleotide sample barcode, were added by means of template switching. TCRdb re-analyzed the 5' RACE reads; it lists each CDR3 protein once, without DNA. The listing records about 420,000 distinct CDR3 sequences. Staff drew a roughly 2.5 ml blood sample from each donor. The receptor was isolated from a human donor with ulcerative colitis or Crohn's disease, or a healthy co-twin of an affected twin (not recorded which). Sequenced input: blood.

Here the CDR3 reads CSAAGVGTGELFF. V usage is TRBV20-1 and J usage is TRBJ2-2. Germline-derived CDR1 and CDR2 are DFQATT and SNEGSKA (reference sequence). The CDR3 contains 13 residues.